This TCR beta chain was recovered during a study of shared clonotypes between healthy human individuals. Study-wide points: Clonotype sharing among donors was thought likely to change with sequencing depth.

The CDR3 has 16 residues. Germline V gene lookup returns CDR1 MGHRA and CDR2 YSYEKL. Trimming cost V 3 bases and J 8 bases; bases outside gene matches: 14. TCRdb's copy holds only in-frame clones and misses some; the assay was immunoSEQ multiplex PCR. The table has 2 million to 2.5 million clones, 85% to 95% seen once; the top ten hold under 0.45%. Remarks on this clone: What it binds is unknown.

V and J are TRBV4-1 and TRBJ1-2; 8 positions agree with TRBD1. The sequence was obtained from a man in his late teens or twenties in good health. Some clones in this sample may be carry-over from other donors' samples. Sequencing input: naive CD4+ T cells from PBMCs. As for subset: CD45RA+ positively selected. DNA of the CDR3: TGCGCCAGCAGCCACCCCGGTTGGACAGGGCCGGCCGGCTACACCTTC. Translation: CASSHPGWTGPAGYTF.